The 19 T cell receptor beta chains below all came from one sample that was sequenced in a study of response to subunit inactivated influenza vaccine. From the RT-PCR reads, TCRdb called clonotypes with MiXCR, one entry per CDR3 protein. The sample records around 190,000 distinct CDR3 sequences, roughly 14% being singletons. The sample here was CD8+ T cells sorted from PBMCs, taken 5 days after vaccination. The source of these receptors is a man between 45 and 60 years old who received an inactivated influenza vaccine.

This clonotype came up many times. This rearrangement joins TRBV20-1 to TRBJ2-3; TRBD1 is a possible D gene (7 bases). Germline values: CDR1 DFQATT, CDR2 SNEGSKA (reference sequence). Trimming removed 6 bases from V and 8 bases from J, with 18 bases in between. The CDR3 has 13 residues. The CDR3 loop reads CSATPPQGGTQYF. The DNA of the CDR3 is TGCAGTGCGACACCTCCCCAGGGGGGTACGCAGTATTTT.

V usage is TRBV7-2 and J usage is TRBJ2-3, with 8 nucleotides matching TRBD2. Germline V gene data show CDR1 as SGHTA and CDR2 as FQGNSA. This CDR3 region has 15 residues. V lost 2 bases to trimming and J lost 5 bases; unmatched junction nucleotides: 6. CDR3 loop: CASSLTSGQLDTQYF. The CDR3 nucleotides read TGTGCCAGCAGCTTAACTAGCGGACAATTAGATACGCAGTATTTT.

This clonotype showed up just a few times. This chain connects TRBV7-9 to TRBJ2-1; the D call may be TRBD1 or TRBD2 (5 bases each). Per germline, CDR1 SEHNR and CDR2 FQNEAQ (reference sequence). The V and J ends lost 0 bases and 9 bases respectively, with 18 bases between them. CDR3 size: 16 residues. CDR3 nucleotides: TGTGCCAGCAGCTTAGCGATGGACACCCTAGGAGGTGAGCAGTTCTTC. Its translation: CASSLAMDTLGGEQFF.

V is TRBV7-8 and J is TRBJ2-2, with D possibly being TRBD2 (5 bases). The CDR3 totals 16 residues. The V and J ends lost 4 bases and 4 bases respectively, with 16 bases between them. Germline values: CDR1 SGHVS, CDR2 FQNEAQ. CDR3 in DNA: TGTGCCAGCAGCTCTAATGCCGGGGTTAGCACCGGGGAGCTGTTTTTT. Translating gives CASSSNAGVSTGELFF.

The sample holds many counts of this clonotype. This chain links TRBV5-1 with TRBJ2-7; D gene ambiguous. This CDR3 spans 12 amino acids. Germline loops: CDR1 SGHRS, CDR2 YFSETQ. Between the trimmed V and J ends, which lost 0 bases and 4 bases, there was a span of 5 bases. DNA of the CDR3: TGCGCCAGCAGCTTGGACGCATACGAGCAGTACTTC. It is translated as CASSLDAYEQYF.

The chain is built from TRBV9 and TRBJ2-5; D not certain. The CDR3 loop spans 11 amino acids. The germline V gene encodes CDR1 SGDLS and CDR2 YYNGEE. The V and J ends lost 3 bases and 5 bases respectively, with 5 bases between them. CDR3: CASSAAETQYF. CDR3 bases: TGTGCCAGCAGCGCAGCGGAGACCCAGTACTTC.

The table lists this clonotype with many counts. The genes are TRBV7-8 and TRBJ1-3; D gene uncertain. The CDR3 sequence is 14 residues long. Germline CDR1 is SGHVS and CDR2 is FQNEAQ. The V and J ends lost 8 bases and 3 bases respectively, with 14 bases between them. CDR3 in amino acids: CASGFSLGGNTIYF. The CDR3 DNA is TGTGCCAGCGGTTTTTCTCTTGGTGGAAACACCATATATTTT.

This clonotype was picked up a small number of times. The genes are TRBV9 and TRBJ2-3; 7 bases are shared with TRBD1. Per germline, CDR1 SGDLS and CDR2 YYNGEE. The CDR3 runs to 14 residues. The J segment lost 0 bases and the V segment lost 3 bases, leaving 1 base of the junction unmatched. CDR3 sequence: CASSGDRSTDTQYF. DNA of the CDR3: TGTGCCAGCAGCGGGGACAGAAGCACAGATACGCAGTATTTT. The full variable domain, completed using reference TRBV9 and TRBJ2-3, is DSGVTQTPKHLITATGQRVTLRCSPRSGDLSVYWYQQSLDQGLQFLIQYYNGEERAKGNILERFSAQQFPDLHSELNLSSLELGDSALYFCASSGDRSTDTQYFGPGTRLTVL.

CDR3 sequence (DNA): TGTGCCAGCAGTTTATCCGTGCGTAGCAATGAGCAGTTCTTC. It is translated as CASSLSVRSNEQFF. The chain has TRBV12-3 or TRBV12-4 and TRBJ2-1; no definite D call. The CDR3 consists of 14 residues. With 2 bases removed from V and 6 bases from J, the gap between germline ends came to 11 bases.

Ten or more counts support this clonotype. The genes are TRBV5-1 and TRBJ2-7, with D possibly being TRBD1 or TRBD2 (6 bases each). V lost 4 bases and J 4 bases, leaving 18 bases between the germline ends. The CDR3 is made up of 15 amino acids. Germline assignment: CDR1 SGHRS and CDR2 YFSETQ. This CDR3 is CASSEGQSRGYEQYF. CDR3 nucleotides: TGCGCCAGCAGCGAAGGACAGTCCCGGGGGTACGAGCAGTACTTC. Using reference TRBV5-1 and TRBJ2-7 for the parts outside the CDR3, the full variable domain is KAGVTQTPRYLIKTRGQQVTLSCSPISGHRSVSWYQQTPGQGLQFLFEYFSETQRNKGNFPGRFSGRQFSNSRSEMNVSTLELGDSALYLCASSEGQSRGYEQYFGPGTRLTVT.

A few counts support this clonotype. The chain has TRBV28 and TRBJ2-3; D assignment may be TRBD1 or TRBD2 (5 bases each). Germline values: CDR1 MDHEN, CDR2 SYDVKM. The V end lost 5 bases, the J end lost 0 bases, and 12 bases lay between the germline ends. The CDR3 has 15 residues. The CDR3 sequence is CASSPQWGSTDTQYF. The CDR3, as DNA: TGTGCCAGCAGTCCTCAATGGGGGAGCACAGATACGCAGTATTTT.

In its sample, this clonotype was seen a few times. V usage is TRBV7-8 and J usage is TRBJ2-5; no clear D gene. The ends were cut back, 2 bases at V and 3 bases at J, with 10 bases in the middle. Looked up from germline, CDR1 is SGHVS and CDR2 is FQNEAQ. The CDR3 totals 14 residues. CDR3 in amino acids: CASSLRAGEETQYF. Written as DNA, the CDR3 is TGTGCCAGCAGCTTAAGGGCAGGAGAAGAGACCCAGTACTTC.

DNA for the CDR3: TGCGCCAGCAGCGCCCACAGGTTCCGGACCCAGTACTTC. Encoded protein: CASSAHRFRTQYF. V gene TRBV5-1 combines with J gene TRBJ2-5; maybe TRBD1 (5 bases). Trimming removed 4 bases at V and 7 bases at J, with 14 bases between. CDR3 length equals 13 residues. Germline assignment: CDR1 SGHRS and CDR2 YFSETQ.

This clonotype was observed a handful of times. The CDR3 DNA follows: TGTGCCAGCAGTTCCATACAGAGCACTGAAGCTTTCTTT. As protein: CASSSIQSTEAFF. The chain combines TRBV6-5 with TRBJ1-1; D not resolved. CDR1 and CDR2 (germline): MNHEY, SVGAGI. The germline V and J ends were trimmed by 4 bases and 4 bases, with 10 bases remaining between them. There are 13 residues in the CDR3.

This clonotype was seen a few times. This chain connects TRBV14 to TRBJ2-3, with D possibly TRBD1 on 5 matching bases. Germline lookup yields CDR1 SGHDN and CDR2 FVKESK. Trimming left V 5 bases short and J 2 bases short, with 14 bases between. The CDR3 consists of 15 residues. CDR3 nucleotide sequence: TGTGCCAGCAGCTACCTGGGGCCCGACACAGATACGCAGTATTTT. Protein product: CASSYLGPDTDTQYF. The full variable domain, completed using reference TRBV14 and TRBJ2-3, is EAGVTQFPSHSVIEKGQTVTLRCDPISGHDNLYWYRRVMGKEIKFLLHFVKESKQDESGMPNNRFLAERTGGTYSTLKVQPAELEDSGVYFCASSYLGPDTDTQYFGPGTRLTVL.

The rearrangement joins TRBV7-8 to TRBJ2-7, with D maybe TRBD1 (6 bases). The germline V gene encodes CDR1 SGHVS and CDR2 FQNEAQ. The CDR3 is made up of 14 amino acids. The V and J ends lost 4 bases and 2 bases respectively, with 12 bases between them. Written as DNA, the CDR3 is TGTGCCAGCAGCTATCTGGGACAAACCTACGAGCAGTACTTC. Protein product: CASSYLGQTYEQYF.

CDR3 residues: CASSQFPGQGYNEQFF. CDR3 DNA: TGTGCCAGCAGCCAATTTCCGGGACAGGGTTACAATGAGCAGTTCTTC. V and J are TRBV3-1 and TRBJ2-1; TRBD1 agrees at 9 bases. CDR1 is LGHDT, CDR2 YNNKEL, per germline (reference sequence). V shed 2 bases, J shed 4 bases, and the junction held 6 bases outside the gene matches. There are 16 residues in the CDR3.

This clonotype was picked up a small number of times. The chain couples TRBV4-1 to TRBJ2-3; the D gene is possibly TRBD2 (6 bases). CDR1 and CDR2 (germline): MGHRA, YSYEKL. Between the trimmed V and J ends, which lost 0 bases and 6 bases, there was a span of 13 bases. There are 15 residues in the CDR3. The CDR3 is CASSQEGRRVDTQYF. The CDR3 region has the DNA TGCGCCAGCAGCCAAGAAGGACGGAGGGTGGATACGCAGTATTTT.

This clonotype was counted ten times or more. Written as DNA, the CDR3 is TGTGCCAGCAGCTTGGGGCTACGCACAGATACGCAGTATTTT. Its protein is CASSLGLRTDTQYF. The chain combines TRBV5-5 with TRBJ2-3; D not resolved. CDR1 is SGHKS, CDR2 YYEKEE, per germline (reference sequence). The CDR3 runs to 14 residues. With 0 bases removed from V and 1 base from J, the gap between germline ends came to 6 bases.